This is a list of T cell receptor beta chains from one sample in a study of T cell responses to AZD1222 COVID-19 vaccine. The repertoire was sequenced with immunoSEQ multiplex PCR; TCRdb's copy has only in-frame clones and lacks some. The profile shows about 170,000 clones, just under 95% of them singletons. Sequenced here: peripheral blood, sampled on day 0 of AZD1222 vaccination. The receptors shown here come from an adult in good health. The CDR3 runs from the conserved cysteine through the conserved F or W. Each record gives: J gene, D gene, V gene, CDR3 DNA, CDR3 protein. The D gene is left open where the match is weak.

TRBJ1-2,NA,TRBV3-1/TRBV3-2,TGTGCCAGCAGCCAAATTTGGGGGAAGGATGGCTACACCTTC,CASSQIWGKDGYTF
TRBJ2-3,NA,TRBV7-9,TGTGCCAGCAGCCCGATAGCAGATACGCAGTATTTT,CASSPIADTQYF
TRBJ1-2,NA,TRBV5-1,TGCGCCAGCGCGGGGGACCAGGGTGGCTACACCTTC,CASAGDQGGYTF
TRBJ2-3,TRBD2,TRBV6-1,TGTGCCAGCAGTGAATTAGGAGGGAGGGCAGATACGCAGTATTTT,CASSELGGRADTQYF
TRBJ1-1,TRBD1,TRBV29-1,TGCAGCGTTTGGGACAGGGGGGGGACTGAAGCTTTCTTT,CSVWDRGGTEAFF
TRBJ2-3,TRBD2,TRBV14,TGTGCCAGCAGCCCAGGGACTAGCGGGAGCCATACGCAGTATTTT,CASSPGTSGSHTQYF
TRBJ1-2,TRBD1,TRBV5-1,TGCGCCAGCAGCATGGACAGGGGATCGGATGGCTACACCTTC,CASSMDRGSDGYTF
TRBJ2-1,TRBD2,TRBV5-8,TGTGCCAGCCAAAGGGGACTAGCGGGAAAGAATGAGCAGTTCTTC,CASQRGLAGKNEQFF
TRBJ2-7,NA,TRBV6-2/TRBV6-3,TGTGCCAGCAGTTACCAGGTTTTCCCCTACGAGCAGTACTTC,CASSYQVFPYEQYF
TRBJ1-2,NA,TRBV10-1,TGCGCCAGCAGTGAGTCGAAGGGTATTGGGATTAACTATGGCTACACCTTC,CASSESKGIGINYGYTF
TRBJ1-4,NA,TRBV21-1,TGTGCCAGCAGCAAAGCTACAGGGCTCGAGGAAAAACTGTTTTTT,CASSKATGLEEKLFF
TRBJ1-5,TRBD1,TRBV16,TGTGCCAGCAGCCAATCTCCCAGGGGGAATCAGCCCCAGCATTTT,CASSQSPRGNQPQHF
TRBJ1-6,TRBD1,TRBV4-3,TGCGCCAGCAGCCAAGATTTTGGGAACAGGGGTGGATCACCCCTCCACTTT,CASSQDFGNRGGSPLHF
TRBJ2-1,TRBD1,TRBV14,TGTGCCAGCAGTTACCAGGGGGCAAAGGGCTACAATGAGCAGTTCTTC,CASSYQGAKGYNEQFF
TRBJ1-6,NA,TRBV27,TGTGCCAGCAGTTTGTTGTTCGGAGATTCACCCCTCCACTTT,CASSLLFGDSPLHF
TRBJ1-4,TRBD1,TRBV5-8,TGTGCCAGCAGCTTGTTTCCAGGGACAGCGGGGCTCCTGATTTTT,CASSLFPGTAGLLIF
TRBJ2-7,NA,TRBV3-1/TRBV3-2,TGTGCCAGCAGCCATGGCAGGGCAACCTACGAGCAGTACTTC,CASSHGRATYEQYF